The entry that follows covers one T cell receptor (beta chain) sequence. The specificity of this receptor is unknown. Qualities for individual bases were not recorded, and no much larger clone is one base off. This sample was included in a study of cytomegalovirus exposure and HLA in healthy donors (TCRdb year 2017). Broadly, across the study: An earlier analysis of more than 550 of the donors reported about 280 Gb of sequence data and around 120 million unique TCR beta sequences obtained from some 170 million T cells. About 280 gigabases of sequencing data and approximately 85 million unique TCR sequences were included in an early release covering 550 to 650 HLA-typed donors. Among the approximately 420 genotyped donors, under 90% belonged to the genetic ancestry cluster associated with self-reported Caucasian donors. The study was designed to test whether signatures of past pathogen exposure could be identified by cataloging public T cell receptors. The study profiled the T cell repertoires of around 700 subjects by immunosequencing and related them to cytomegalovirus serostatus. Besides the first cohort of about 730 subjects, a separate validation cohort made up of roughly 130 different subjects was used. To predict cytomegalovirus infection status, the study combined high-throughput TCR immunosequencing, statistical association of individual TCRs with disease status, and machine learning. To study patterns of TCR occurrence, a later analysis re-analyzed previously published TCR beta repertoires from 500 to 850 donors and added high-resolution HLA genotyping. In the later analysis, no new phenotypic data were used to find candidate immune exposures; instead, reliance was placed on TCR beta sequences and their occurrence across donors. An earlier analysis of some 500 of the donors used high-throughput TCR beta sequencing to judge whether each TCR beta V gene segment behaved as functional or pseudogenic. Donor age, sex, ethnicity and CMV serostatus were compiled together with the repertoire data. In a later genetic analysis, genome-wide SNP genotypes for about 65% of the 666 donors were used, and that subset was treated as a discovery cohort. Every repertoire in the discovery cohort had been generated on one and the same sequencing platform. HLA typing covered class I and class II loci at four-digit resolution. Typing coverage differed by locus: A, B, C, DRB1 and DQB1 were typed in about 620-630 donors, DQA1 in around 500, DPA1 in 600 to 610, and DPB1 in approximately 450. About five DR-DQ haplotypes were treated as single units for association and clustering because of strong linkage in the cohort. Across under 500 genotyped donors of the cohort, an average of approximately 220,000 unique TCR beta nucleotide sequences per donor were sequenced, and 15% to 20% of those sequences were non-productive.

Libraries were made using the immunoSEQ multiplex PCR assay. For the multiplex PCR, a mixture combining 60 forward primers for TCR Vbeta segments and 13 reverse primers for TCR Jbeta segments was used. The CDR3 region of rearranged TCR beta genes was amplified from genomic DNA with a multiplex PCR assay. On the Illumina HiSeq System, the amplified TCR beta libraries were sequenced as 87-base-pair reads. Processing in the source paper ran as follows. In a later analysis, tens of millions of unique TCR beta chains were counted across the 650 to 700 repertoires, and roughly 11 million of these chains were shared by at least two donors. A nearest-neighbor algorithm error-corrected the raw reads and collapsed the reads into unique sequences, merging closely related sequences to remove PCR and sequencing errors. CDR3 sequences were aligned to IMGT reference sequences to assign V, D and J gene segments. For a sequence to be retained, at least a six-nucleotide match to both a V gene segment and a J gene segment was required. A rearrangement counted as productive if the CDR3 had no stop codons and remained in frame with V and J, and every other rearrangement counted as non-productive. Following IMGT convention, CDR3 was defined as the stretch from the second conserved V-encoded cysteine up to the conserved J-encoded phenylalanine. The earlier analysis of about 500 of the donors excluded sequences that lacked an unambiguous match to a single V gene segment. An earlier analysis of fewer than 750 of the donors classified V segments as functional when productive rearrangements were above 56.7% and as segregating when the standard deviation between donors was above 5%. A statistical classification framework was developed to diagnose cytomegalovirus status using the catalog of TCR beta chain sequences. A later analysis assigned V and J genes by comparing TCR nucleotide sequences with IMGT/GENE-DB human TR gene sequences. The TCRdist pipeline was used in a later analysis to assign CDR3 sequences and most-parsimonious VDJ recombination scenarios. A later analysis defined each TCR beta chain by its CDR3 amino acid sequence plus V-gene family, and excluded reads lacking a unique V-gene family. A later analysis removed 500 to 600 highly shared, low-generation-probability nucleotide sequences to deal with suspected cross-contamination and a sequencing artifact. For each public chain, a later analysis derived a clonal expansion index from normalized ranks of inferred template counts within each repertoire. In a later analysis, generation probabilities were computed using a VDJ recombination model fitted to out-of-frame rearrangements, and the results were checked against IGoR. In a later analysis, hypergeometric tests were used to score TCR-TCR, TCR-HLA and TCR-CMV co-occurrence, with a repertoire-size bias correction applied to TCR pairs. False discovery rates were estimated in a later analysis by permuting HLA or CMV assignments 20 times. In a later analysis, co-occurring TCRs were grouped using DBSCAN, and TCRdist sequence similarity was added for clustering within HLA-allele-positive subsets. For co-occurrence clustering, repertoires with fewer than 30,000 or more than 120,000 public chains were excluded, along with four or five repertoires with anomalous nucleotide sharing. In its TCRdb copy, this immuneACCESS table keeps in-frame sequences only and misses some clones. Where compared with another copy, unresolved V genes explain less than half of these, and the others have no known cause. Clone size and V and J calls were adopted from that table, with D and trimming inferred from the DNA. The sample yields around 150,000 clones; approximately 80% were counted once. 5.5% to 8% of the sample belongs to the ten largest clones.

Broader findings and caveats from the paper: In an earlier analysis of roughly 560 of the donors, most TCR beta V segments were observed in productive rearrangements about 90% or about 30% of the time, broadly matching IMGT annotations. When HLA alleles, especially DR and DQ, strongly co-occurred, TCR associations were difficult to assign to individual alleles. In a later analysis, HLA-associated TCR beta chains showed more clonal expansion and lower generation probabilities than non-associated chains that were equally common. Linkage disequilibrium might explain the correlated functional status among segregating V segments, but an unknown experimental factor could not be excluded. A cluster of highly shared sequence variants was judged likely to represent a technical artifact of the sequencing pipeline. The only immune exposure information available for the cohort was CMV serostatus. The authors suggested that the approach could potentially be extended to other disease states and immunological phenotypes. A further reported finding was that TCR beta sequences accurately predicted the HLA-A and HLA-B alleles for most subjects in the first cohort. In a later analysis, about 17,000 TCR beta sequences were associated with specific HLA alleles at a false discovery rate of 0.05. The classifier was reported to diagnose cytomegalovirus status with high specificity and sensitivity in both the original cohort and the validation cohort. A total of 150 to 200 TCR beta chains were listed by the study as associated with cytomegalovirus. The earlier analysis of approximately 560 of the donors excluded 15 to 20 rarely observed V segments, including chromosome 9 orphons, because counts were too low. V-gene and J-gene trimming of TCR beta chains was associated with a missense DCLRE1C variant in a later genetic analysis, and the association was replicated in an independent cohort. In a later analysis, TCR association rates were found to vary across HLA loci, with the most associated TCRs seen for DRB1 alleles and the fewest for HLA-C alleles. Most CMV-associated TCR beta chains appeared to be HLA-restricted in a later analysis, and the HLA associations seemed to be driven largely by CMV exposure. Some IMGT-functional V segments, including TRBV6-2 and TRBV6-3, could not be told apart with the 87-base-pair reads, so those segments were excluded. Several of the top co-occurrence clusters appeared to be linked to parvovirus B19, influenza, CMV and Epstein-Barr virus, according to a later analysis. Most TCR sequences were observed very rarely across donors, whereas some public TCRs were present in many individuals. A few of the identified cytomegalovirus-associated TCR beta chains were confirmed in vitro to be specific for cytomegalovirus antigens. Only TCR beta chains were sequenced in this cohort, and the absence of alpha or paired-chain data limited detectable features. Because some donors lacked HLA typing at each locus, the association tests relied only on the typed subset. According to a later genetic analysis, donors in an Asian-associated ancestry cluster had fewer N-insertions in productive TCRs than the approximately 630-donor mean. Roughly uniform sequencing depth across donors was assumed in presence/absence analyses, although this assumption may not hold.

In total, over 600 healthy bone marrow donors made up the cohort. Cohort members were all nominally healthy when sampled, although unrecorded immune exposures were likely present. The donor tested CMV seropositive, placing the donor among the 289 seropositive members of the cohort. Each donor provided a peripheral blood sample, and peripheral blood mononuclear cells were used for TCR beta sequencing. The Qiagen DNeasy Blood Extraction Kit was used to extract genomic DNA from the blood cell samples. V sheds 6 bases and J sheds 0 bases, leaving 8 bases between their ends. The CDR3 sequence holds 14 residues, the cysteine and phenylalanine included. Just CDR3 DNA is preserved here, 42 bases in frame from base 1. Via the germline V gene (reference sequence), CDR1 is MNHNY and CDR2 SVGAGI.

The rearranged segments are TRBV6-6 and TRBJ1-4; no D gene can be assigned with confidence. Sequences were obtained from PBMCs. This receptor was obtained from a woman aged 25 to 39 in good health and CMV-seropositive. CDR3 reads: CASSPQATNEKLFF. At the DNA level, the sequence is TGTGCCAGCAGCCCACAAGCAACTAATGAAAAACTGTTTTTT.